The 12 T cell receptor beta chains listed next were all sequenced from one sample in a study of early T cells in non-severe SARS-CoV-2 infection. MiXCR, run by TCRdb on the 5' RACE reads, gives a single entry per CDR3 protein. Counted here are some 30,000 distinct CDR3 sequences, around 7% occurring once; the ten biggest clones make up around 2.5%. What was sequenced was whole blood. These TCRs come from an adult who was a healthcare worker with PCR-confirmed SARS-CoV-2 infection or an uninfected control (not recorded which).

At least ten counts were recorded for this clonotype. The chain carries TRBV29-1 and TRBJ1-2; 8 bases fit TRBD1. This CDR3 is built from 12 residues. Germline assignment: CDR1 SQVTM and CDR2 ANQGSEA. With V trimmed by 4 bases and J by 8 bases, 6 bases remained unmatched. This chain's CDR3 is CSVGTGYYGYTF. CDR3 bases: TGCAGCGTTGGGACAGGGTATTACGGCTACACCTTC.

The V gene is TRBV6-1, the J gene TRBJ2-1, with 8 bases matching TRBD2. The CDR3 has 14 residues. The germline V gene encodes CDR1 MNHNS and CDR2 SASEGT. The trim removed 11 bases at V and 6 bases at J, leaving 12 bases unmatched. The CDR3 DNA is TGTGCCGGCAACTCGGGAGGGCCCGTCAATGAGCAGTTCTTC. It yields the protein CAGNSGGPVNEQFF.

Many counts were recorded for this clonotype. The CDR3 nucleotides read TGTGCCAGCGCTGCCGTCTACGAGCAGTACTTC. Translation: CASAAVYEQYF. The chain recombines TRBV2 with TRBJ2-7; D gene uncertain. Germline lookup yields CDR1 SNHLY and CDR2 FYNNEI. This CDR3 spans 11 amino acids. The V gene lost 8 bases and the J gene lost 3 bases, with 8 bases spanning the gap.

With regard to this clonotype: A read error may be the cause here, since a much bigger clone is one base away. The rearrangement links TRBV20-1 to TRBJ1-1; D perhaps matches TRBD1 (6 bases). Germline V gives CDR1 DFQATT, CDR2 SNEGSKA (reference sequence). The CDR3 is 17 residues long. V was cut by 0 bases and J by 5 bases, with 22 bases left in between. CDR3 sequence (DNA): TGCAGTGCTAGAGACACAGGGTGGGGACCCGGGTTGACTGAAGCTTTCTTT. It translates to CSARDTGWGPGLTEAFF.

This clonotype was recorded many times. V usage is TRBV19 and J usage is TRBJ1-2, with 7 positions matching TRBD1. Germline CDR1 LNHDA, CDR2 SQIVND (reference sequence). The ends lost 5 bases at V and 8 bases at J; junction bases unmatched: 14. The CDR3 covers 15 residues. In DNA form, the CDR3 reads TGTGCCAGTAGTTTCGGGACAGTTGCATCGGGCGGCTACACCTTC. It encodes CASSFGTVASGGYTF.

This clonotype was seen repeatedly, ten times or more. The J gene is TRBJ2-3, the V gene TRBV19; 8 bases are a match to TRBD2. Germline V gene data show CDR1 as LNHDA and CDR2 as SQIVND (reference sequence). The V and J ends lost 5 bases and 2 bases, in that order; junction bases with no gene match: 9. The CDR3 totals 16 residues. In nucleotides, the CDR3 is TGTGCCAGTAGTCCGTCGGGAGGGGCCCCCACAGATACGCAGTATTTT. It translates to CASSPSGGAPTDTQYF.

Many counts were recorded for this clonotype. This chain joins TRBV2 and TRBJ2-1; D may be TRBD2 (6 bases). V lost 8 bases, J lost 0 bases, and 14 bases lay in between. The germline V gene encodes CDR1 SNHLY and CDR2 FYNNEI. This CDR3 is 15 amino acids long. The DNA for the CDR3 is TGTGCCAGCGGAGGGATTAGGAGCTCCTACAATGAGCAGTTCTTC. This sequence encodes CASGGIRSSYNEQFF.

This clonotype was counted ten times or more. This chain connects TRBV4-1 to TRBJ2-5; no clear D gene. The CDR3 consists of 15 residues. With 4 bases removed from V and 2 bases from J, the gap between germline ends came to 14 bases. The germline V gene encodes CDR1 MGHRA and CDR2 YSYEKL. The CDR3 DNA reads as TGCGCCAGCAGCCCCTTGATGGGGATTCAAGAGACCCAGTACTTC. It specifies CASSPLMGIQETQYF.

This clonotype was found many times. This chain connects TRBV20-1 to TRBJ2-7; no definite D call. V lost 5 bases to trimming and J lost 0 bases, with 17 bases between them. The CDR3 is 15 residues long. Germline values: CDR1 DFQATT, CDR2 SNEGSKA (reference sequence). The DNA for the CDR3 is TGCAGTGCTGCAAAAGACCAATTCGGCTCCTACGAGCAGTACTTC. Translated, it gives CSAAKDQFGSYEQYF.

This clonotype appeared many times. As DNA, the CDR3 is TGCAGCGTTGGGGGGCTCCAAGAGACCCAGTACTTC. Translation gives CSVGGLQETQYF. V gene TRBV29-1 combines with J gene TRBJ2-5, with D maybe TRBD1 (6 bases). Trimming shortened V by 4 bases and J by 1 base, and 7 bases separated the two germline ends. Germline lookup yields CDR1 SQVTM and CDR2 ANQGSEA. The CDR3 spans 12 residues.

This clonotype was detected many times. The rearrangement links TRBV7-9 to TRBJ2-1; TRBD2 aligns across 10 bases. CDR3 length: 16 residues. J was trimmed by 4 bases and V by 5 bases; bases with no gene match: 8. In germline, CDR1 is SEHNR, CDR2 FQNEAQ (reference sequence). Here the CDR3 reads CASSLLASGGYNEQFF. CDR3 in DNA: TGTGCCAGCAGCCTCCTGGCTAGCGGGGGTTACAATGAGCAGTTCTTC. The whole variable domain, remainder taken from reference TRBV7-9 and TRBJ2-1, is DTGVSQNPRHKITKRGQNVTFRCDPISEHNRLYWYRQTLGQGPEFLTYFQNEAQLEKSRLLSDRFSAERPKGSFSTLEIQRTEQGDSAMYLCASSLLASGGYNEQFFGPGTRLTVL.

The table lists this clonotype with many counts. V usage is TRBV11-2 and J usage is TRBJ2-7, with 7 positions matching TRBD1. CDR1 is SGHAT and CDR2 is FQNNGV in the germline V gene. The CDR3 has 16 residues. V lost 5 bases and J lost 3; bases outside the gene matches: 13. The chain's CDR3 is CASSPFPPRDSYEQYF. DNA of the CDR3: TGTGCCAGCAGCCCGTTCCCCCCTCGGGACAGCTACGAGCAGTACTTC.